A selection of T cell receptor beta chains follows, all from one sample in a study of T-cell reconstitution after alpha-beta-depleted transplantation in children. TCRdb reprocessed the PCR reads via MiXCR and lists one record per CDR3 protein. The repertoire holds 600,000 to 700,000 distinct CDR3 sequences, with roughly 17% as singletons. Specimen: PBMCs from the stem cell graft donor, collected from the stem cell graft. These receptor sequences come from a human donor who donated a stem cell graft to a child with acute myeloid leukemia. Both conserved end residues are part of each CDR3. D genes are given only for firm matches. Size is stated for part of the rows, as once, few or many counts, or as a class when the clone is expanded.

J gene	D gene	clone size	V gene	CDR3 DNA	CDR3 protein
TRBJ1-1	NA	few	TRBV13	TGTGCCACCTCGGCAGATTCCCTTGGGACTGAAGCTTTCTTT	CATSADSLGTEAFF
TRBJ1-6	NA	many	TRBV5-6	TGTGCCAGCAGCCCCCGCCGGGGCCCTAATTCACCCCTCCACTTT	CASSPRRGPNSPLHF
TRBJ2-7	NA	NA	TRBV20-1	TGCAGTGCTAGAGATCCAAGCACTGCCAACGAGCAGTACTTC	CSARDPSTANEQYF
TRBJ2-1	TRBD2	NA	TRBV13	TGTGCCAGCAGCTTAGGGACTAGCGGGGGCCACAAGCAGTTCTTC	CASSLGTSGGHKQFF
TRBJ2-2	NA	many	TRBV4-2	TGTGCCAGCAGCCAAGGTTTAGTTAACACCGGGGAGCTGTTTTTT	CASSQGLVNTGELFF
TRBJ1-2	TRBD1	NA	TRBV7-2	TGTGCCAGCAGCTTATCAGGGGGTAATCCCTATGGCTACACCTTC	CASSLSGGNPYGYTF
TRBJ1-4	NA	many	TRBV5-5	TGTGCCAGCAGCTTGGATAGCGCGAGGGGAAAACTGTTTTTT	CASSLDSARGKLFF
TRBJ2-1	TRBD2	NA	TRBV10-3	TGTGCCATCAGCACTAGCGGGGGAGAATACAATGAGCAGTTCTTC	CAISTSGGEYNEQFF
TRBJ2-2	TRBD1	many	TRBV11-2	TGTGCCAGCAGCTTAGTTCCCCTGGGACAGGCATTCACCGGGGAGCTGTTTTTT	CASSLVPLGQAFTGELFF
TRBJ1-1	NA	many	TRBV20-1	TGCAGTGCTATCGCGGGGTTCACTGAAGCTTTCTTT	CSAIAGFTEAFF
TRBJ2-1	TRBD2	NA	TRBV20-1	TGCAGTGCTAGGCAGCGGGACCGCTCCTACAATGAGCAGTTCTTC	CSARQRDRSYNEQFF
TRBJ1-1	NA	NA	TRBV5-1	TGCGCCAGCAGCCCGGAGGGCCGTTTGAACACTGAAGCTTTCTTT	CASSPEGRLNTEAFF
TRBJ1-2	NA	many	TRBV10-3	TGTGCCATCAGTGAGTCGGGGGAAAGCTATGGCTACACCTTC	CAISESGESYGYTF
TRBJ2-7	NA	few	TRBV7-2	TGTGCCAGCAGCTTGGGCCCGAAGTACGAGCAGTACTTC	CASSLGPKYEQYF
TRBJ2-1	TRBD2	many	TRBV7-2	TGTGCCAGCAGCCCCGGGACTAGCGGGATTAACAATGAGCAGTTCTTC	CASSPGTSGINNEQFF
TRBJ2-5	TRBD1	many	TRBV13	TGTGCCAGCAGCCCCCCGACAGGGGGATTGTCCCAAGAGACCCAGTACTTC	CASSPPTGGLSQETQYF
TRBJ2-7	NA	NA	TRBV20-1	TGCAGTGCTAGAGCCAGGGGCGTCTCCTACGAGCAGTACTTC	CSARARGVSYEQYF
TRBJ2-2	NA	few	TRBV11-1	TGTGCCAGCAGCGCCTCATTTGGGGAGCTGTTTTTT	CASSASFGELFF
TRBJ2-1	TRBD2	NA	TRBV7-2	TGTGCCAGCAGCTTAGCCGGGACTAGCGGGGGGGCATTTGATAATGAGCAGTTCTTC	CASSLAGTSGGAFDNEQFF
TRBJ2-3	NA	few	TRBV29-1	TGCAGCGTGAAACATAGCACAGATACGCAGTATTTT	CSVKHSTDTQYF
TRBJ2-5	NA	few	TRBV7-2	TGTGCCAGCAGCATCCCCCGGGACTCAGAGACCCAGTACTTC	CASSIPRDSETQYF
TRBJ1-2	TRBD1	NA	TRBV6-1	TGTGCCAGCAGTGAAGCGGCCGGACAGGGAGGCTATGGCTACACCTTC	CASSEAAGQGGYGYTF
TRBJ2-3	TRBD2	NA	TRBV13	TGTGCCAGCAGCTTAGAGCCTAGCGGATGGACTAGCACAGATACGCAGTATTTT	CASSLEPSGWTSTDTQYF
TRBJ2-5	NA	few	TRBV20-1	TGCAGTGCCCCCTCGGGAGAGACCCAGTACTTC	CSAPSGETQYF
TRBJ1-2	NA	few	TRBV20-1	TGCAGTGCCGCGAGGCCGGGGCCCCCCGGGGGCTACACCTTC	CSAARPGPPGGYTF
TRBJ1-1	NA	many	TRBV12-3/TRBV12-4	TGTGCCAGCAGCCCTCAGGTTGAAGCTTTCTTT	CASSPQVEAFF
TRBJ2-5	TRBD2	many	TRBV20-1	TGCAGTGCTAGAGAGACCCAGCGGGGGACGTACCAAGAGACCCAGTACTTC	CSARETQRGTYQETQYF
TRBJ1-1	TRBD1	many	TRBV6-1	TGTGCCAGCAGCACAGGGGGCGCAGGCACTGAAGCTTTCTTT	CASSTGGAGTEAFF
TRBJ2-5	NA	few	TRBV12-3/TRBV12-4	TGTGCCAGCAGTTTGATAGTCCAGGACAAGGAGACCCAGTACTTC	CASSLIVQDKETQYF
TRBJ2-5	TRBD2	few	TRBV28	TGTGCCAGCAGTTGGAGCGGTAGCGGGGAGACCCAGTACTTC	CASSWSGSGETQYF
TRBJ2-3	TRBD2	many	TRBV29-1	TGCAGCGTCAGGACGGACTTACAGCGGGGAGATACGCAGTATTTT	CSVRTDLQRGDTQYF
TRBJ2-1	TRBD1	few	TRBV9	TGTGCCAGCAGCGCCGCAGGGGGACCTTACAATGAGCAGTTCTTC	CASSAAGGPYNEQFF
TRBJ2-1	NA	many	TRBV5-1	TGCGCCAGCAGCTTAGGAGGGCTAGCGCTAAACTACAATGAGCAGTTCTTC	CASSLGGLALNYNEQFF
TRBJ1-2	NA	few	TRBV15	TGTGCCACCAGCACTACGACAGTGCGCAGTGGCTACACCTTC	CATSTTTVRSGYTF
TRBJ2-1	NA	NA	TRBV9	TGTGCCAGCAGCGTAGTATCGGCCCTCTGGAAGGGGCAGTTCTTC	CASSVVSALWKGQFF
TRBJ2-3	NA	NA	TRBV14	TGTGCCAGCAGCCACGGAAGGATCACAGATACGCAGTATTTT	CASSHGRITDTQYF
TRBJ1-1	NA	few	TRBV7-6	TGTGCCAGCAGCCCCTTCGGGACTGGGAACACTGAAGCTTTCTTT	CASSPFGTGNTEAFF
TRBJ1-1	NA	NA	TRBV18	TGTGCCAGCTCACCTCGTCGGGACACCGACACTGAAGCTTTCTTT	CASSPRRDTDTEAFF
TRBJ1-4	TRBD1	NA	TRBV4-3	TGCGCCAGCAGCCGTGACAGGGTGGGTGATGAAAAACTGTTTTTT	CASSRDRVGDEKLFF
TRBJ2-5	NA	few	TRBV12-3/TRBV12-4	TGTGCCAGCAGCCCCCCAGGGTGGGAGACCCAGTACTTC	CASSPPGWETQYF
TRBJ2-3	NA	NA	TRBV7-2	TGTGCCAGCAGCCCGATCCAGGATACGCAGTATTTT	CASSPIQDTQYF
TRBJ2-5	NA	few	TRBV9	TGTGCCAGCAGCCCCGGAGAGAGGCAAGAGACCCAGTACTTC	CASSPGERQETQYF